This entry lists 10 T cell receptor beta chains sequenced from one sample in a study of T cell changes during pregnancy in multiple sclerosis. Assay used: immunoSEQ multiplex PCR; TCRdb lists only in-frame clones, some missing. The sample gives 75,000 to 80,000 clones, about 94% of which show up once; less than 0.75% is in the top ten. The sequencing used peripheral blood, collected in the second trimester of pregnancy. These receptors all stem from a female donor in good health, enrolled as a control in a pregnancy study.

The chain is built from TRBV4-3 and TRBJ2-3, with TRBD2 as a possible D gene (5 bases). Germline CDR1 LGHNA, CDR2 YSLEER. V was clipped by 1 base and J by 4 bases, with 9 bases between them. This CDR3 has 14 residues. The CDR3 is CASSQGSGSDTQYF. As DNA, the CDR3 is TGCGCCAGCAGCCAAGGTTCGGGGTCAGATACGCAGTATTTT.

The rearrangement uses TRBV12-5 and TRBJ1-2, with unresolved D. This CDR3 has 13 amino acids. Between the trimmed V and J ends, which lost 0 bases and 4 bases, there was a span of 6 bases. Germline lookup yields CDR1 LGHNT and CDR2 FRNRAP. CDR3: CASGLVGSYGYTF. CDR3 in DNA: TGTGCTAGTGGTTTGGTTGGGAGCTATGGCTACACCTTC.

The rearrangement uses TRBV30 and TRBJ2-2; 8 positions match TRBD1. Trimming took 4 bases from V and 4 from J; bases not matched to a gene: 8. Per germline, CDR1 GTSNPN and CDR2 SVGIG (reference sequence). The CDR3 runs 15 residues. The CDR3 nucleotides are TGTGCCTGGACTGGGATCAGGGGGCGCACCGGGGAGCTGTTTTTT. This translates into CAWTGIRGRTGELFF.

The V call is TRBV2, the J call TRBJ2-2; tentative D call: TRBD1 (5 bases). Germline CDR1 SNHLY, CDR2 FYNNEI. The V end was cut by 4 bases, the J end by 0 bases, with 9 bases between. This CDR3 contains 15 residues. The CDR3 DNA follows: TGTGCCAGCAGTGTGACAGAGACGAACACCGGGGAGCTGTTTTTT. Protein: CASSVTETNTGELFF.

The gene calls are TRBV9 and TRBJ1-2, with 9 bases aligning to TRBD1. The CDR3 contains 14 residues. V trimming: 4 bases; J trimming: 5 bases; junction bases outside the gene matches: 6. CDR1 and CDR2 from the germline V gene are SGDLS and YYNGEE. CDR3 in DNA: TGTGCCAGCAGCCCCGGGGACAGGGCATATGGCTACACCTTC. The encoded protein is CASSPGDRAYGYTF. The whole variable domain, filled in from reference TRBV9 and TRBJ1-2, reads DSGVTQTPKHLITATGQRVTLRCSPRSGDLSVYWYQQSLDQGLQFLIQYYNGEERAKGNILERFSAQQFPDLHSELNLSSLELGDSALYFCASSPGDRAYGYTFGSGTRLTVV.

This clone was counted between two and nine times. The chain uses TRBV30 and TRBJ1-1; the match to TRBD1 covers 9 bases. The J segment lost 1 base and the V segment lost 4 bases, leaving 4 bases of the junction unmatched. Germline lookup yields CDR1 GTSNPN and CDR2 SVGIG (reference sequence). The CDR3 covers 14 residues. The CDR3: CAWNVGQGNTEAFF. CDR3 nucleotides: TGTGCCTGGAACGTGGGACAGGGGAACACTGAAGCTTTCTTT.

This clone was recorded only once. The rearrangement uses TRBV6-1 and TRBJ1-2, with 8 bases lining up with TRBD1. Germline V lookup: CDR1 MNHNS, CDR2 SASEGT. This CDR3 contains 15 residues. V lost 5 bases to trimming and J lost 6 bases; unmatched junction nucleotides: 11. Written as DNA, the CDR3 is TGTGCCAGCAGTCATTCTCCGACAGGGGTGGATGGCTACACCTTC. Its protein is CASSHSPTGVDGYTF.

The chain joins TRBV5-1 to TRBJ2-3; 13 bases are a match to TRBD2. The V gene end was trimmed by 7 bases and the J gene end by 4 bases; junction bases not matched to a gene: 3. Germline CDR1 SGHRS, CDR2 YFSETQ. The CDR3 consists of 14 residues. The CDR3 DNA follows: TGCGCCAGCCGTACTAGCGGGGGGGCAGATACGCAGTATTTT. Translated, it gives CASRTSGGADTQYF.

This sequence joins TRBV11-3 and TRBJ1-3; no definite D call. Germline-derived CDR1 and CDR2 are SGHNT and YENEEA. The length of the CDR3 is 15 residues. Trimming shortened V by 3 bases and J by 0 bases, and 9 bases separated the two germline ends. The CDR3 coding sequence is TGTGCCAGCAGCTTGCGATCCGGCTCTGGAAACACCATATATTTT. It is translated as CASSLRSGSGNTIYF.

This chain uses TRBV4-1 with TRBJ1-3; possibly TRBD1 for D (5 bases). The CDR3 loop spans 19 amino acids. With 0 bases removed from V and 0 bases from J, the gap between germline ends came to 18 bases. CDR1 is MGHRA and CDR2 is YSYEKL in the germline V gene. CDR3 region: CASSQEEIGVTFSGNTIYF. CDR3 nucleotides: TGCGCCAGCAGCCAAGAGGAAATAGGGGTAACCTTCTCTGGAAACACCATATATTTT.